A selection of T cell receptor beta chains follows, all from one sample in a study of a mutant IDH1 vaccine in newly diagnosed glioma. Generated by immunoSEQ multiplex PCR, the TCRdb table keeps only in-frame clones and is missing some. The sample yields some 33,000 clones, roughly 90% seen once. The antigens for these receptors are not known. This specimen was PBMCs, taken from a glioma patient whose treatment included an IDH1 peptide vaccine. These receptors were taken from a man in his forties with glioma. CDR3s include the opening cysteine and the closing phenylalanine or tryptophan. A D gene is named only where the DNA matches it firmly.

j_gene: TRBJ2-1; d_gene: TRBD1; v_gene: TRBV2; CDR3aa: CASRAGTGGLDEQFF
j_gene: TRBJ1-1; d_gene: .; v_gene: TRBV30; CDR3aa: CAWEREMNTEAFF
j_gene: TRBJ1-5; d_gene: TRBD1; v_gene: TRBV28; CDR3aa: CASRPGTGGNQPQHF
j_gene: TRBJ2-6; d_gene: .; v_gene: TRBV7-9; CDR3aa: CASSLGYSGANVLTF
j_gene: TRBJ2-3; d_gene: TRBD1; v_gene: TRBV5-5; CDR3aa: CASSLVPSTGEGTDTQYF
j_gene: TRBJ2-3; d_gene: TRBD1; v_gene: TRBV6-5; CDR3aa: CASSAGTGSTDTQYF
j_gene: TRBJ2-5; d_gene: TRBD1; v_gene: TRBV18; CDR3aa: CASSPGTGISQTQYF
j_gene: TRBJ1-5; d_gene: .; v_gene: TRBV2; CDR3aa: CASRGDGTRNQPQHF
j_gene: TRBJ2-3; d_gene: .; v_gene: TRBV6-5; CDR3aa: CASRGPGLSQYF
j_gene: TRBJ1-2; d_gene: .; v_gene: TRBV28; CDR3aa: CASSYRGGYTF
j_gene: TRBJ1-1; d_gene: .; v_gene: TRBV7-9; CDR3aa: CASSLAQGTEAFF
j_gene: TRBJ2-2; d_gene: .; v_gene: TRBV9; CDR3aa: CASSVATGASAGELFF
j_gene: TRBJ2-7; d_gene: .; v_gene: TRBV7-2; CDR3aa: CASSLYHGLGEQYF
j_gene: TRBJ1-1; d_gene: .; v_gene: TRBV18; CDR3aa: CASSPLSDVVNTEAFF
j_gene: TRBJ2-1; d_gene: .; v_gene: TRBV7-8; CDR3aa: CASSSAVISSYNEQFF
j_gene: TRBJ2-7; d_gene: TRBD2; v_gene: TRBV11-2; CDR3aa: CASSQTGLAGLYEQYF
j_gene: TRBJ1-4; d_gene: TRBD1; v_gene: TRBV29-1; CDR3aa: CSVAEDRREKLFF
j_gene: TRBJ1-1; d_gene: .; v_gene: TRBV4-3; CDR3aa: CASSQDPGREAFF
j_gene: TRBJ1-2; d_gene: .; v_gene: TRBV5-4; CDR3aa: CASSPPRGNYGYTF
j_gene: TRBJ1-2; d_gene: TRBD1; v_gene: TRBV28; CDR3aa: CASRLDRGSGYGYTF
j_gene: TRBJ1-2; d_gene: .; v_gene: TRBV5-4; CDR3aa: CASSLVGRNYGYTF
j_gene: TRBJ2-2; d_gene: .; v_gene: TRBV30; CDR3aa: CAWSGKRTGELFF
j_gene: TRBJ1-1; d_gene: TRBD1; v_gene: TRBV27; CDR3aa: CASSATGGQLEAFF
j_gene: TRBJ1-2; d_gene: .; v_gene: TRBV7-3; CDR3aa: CASSNRRDGYTF
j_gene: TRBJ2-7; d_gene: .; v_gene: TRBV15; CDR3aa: CATSSQLGNEQYF
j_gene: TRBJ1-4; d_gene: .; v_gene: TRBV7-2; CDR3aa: CASSLRRGREKLFF
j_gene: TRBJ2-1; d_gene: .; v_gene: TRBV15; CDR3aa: CATSGSGWHEQFF
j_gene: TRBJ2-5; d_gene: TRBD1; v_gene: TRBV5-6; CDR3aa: CASSFGDRGVGETQYF
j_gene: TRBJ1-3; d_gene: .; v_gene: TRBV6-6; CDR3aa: CASSMGGWSSGNTIYF
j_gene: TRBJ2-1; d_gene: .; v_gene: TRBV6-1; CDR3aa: CASSEEVAGHSYNEQFF
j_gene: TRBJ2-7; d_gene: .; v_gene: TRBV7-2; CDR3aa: CASSARDKSSYEQYF
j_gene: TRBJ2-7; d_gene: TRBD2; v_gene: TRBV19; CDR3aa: CASRGAGEQYF
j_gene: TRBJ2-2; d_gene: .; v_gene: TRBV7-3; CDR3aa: CASSLTGPFTGELFF
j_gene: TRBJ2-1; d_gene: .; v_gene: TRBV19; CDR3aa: CASSIVEPGEQFF
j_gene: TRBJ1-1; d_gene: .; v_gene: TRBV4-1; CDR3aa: CASSLTQGWNTEAFF
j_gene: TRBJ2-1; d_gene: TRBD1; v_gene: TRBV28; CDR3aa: CASSLFYTGTGDYSEQFF
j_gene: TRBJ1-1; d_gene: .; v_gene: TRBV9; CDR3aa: CASSIMGANTEAFF
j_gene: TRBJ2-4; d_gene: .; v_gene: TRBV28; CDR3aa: CASSFTRILKNIQYF
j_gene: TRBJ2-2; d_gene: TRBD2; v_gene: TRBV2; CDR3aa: CASSRGLAGTGELFF
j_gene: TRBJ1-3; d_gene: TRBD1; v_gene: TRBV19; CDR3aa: CASSISTGRTSKTSGNTIYF
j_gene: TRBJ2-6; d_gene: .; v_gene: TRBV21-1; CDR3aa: CASSKGDRGLNGANVLTF
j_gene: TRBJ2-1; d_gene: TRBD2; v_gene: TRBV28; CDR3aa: CASSLALAGVDNEQFF